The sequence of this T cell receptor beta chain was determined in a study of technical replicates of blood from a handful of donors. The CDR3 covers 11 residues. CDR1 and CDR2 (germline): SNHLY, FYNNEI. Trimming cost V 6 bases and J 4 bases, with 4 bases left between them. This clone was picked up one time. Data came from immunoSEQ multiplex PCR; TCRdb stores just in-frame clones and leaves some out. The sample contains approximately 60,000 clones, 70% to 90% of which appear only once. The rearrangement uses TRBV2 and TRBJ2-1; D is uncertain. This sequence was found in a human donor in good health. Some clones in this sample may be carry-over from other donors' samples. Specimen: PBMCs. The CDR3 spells CASSLYNEQFF. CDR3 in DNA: TGTGCCAGCAGCCTATACAATGAGCAGTTCTTC.